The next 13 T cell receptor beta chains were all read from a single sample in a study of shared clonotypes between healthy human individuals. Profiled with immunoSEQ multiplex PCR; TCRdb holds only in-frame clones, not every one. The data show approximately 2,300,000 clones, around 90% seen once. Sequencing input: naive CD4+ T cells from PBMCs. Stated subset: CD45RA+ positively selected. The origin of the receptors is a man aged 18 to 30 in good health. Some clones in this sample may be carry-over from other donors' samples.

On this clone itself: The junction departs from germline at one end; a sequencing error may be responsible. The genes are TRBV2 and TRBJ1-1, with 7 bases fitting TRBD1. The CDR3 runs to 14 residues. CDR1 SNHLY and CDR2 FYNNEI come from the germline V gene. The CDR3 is CASRDFGTAEFGVF. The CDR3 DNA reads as TGTGCCAGCAGGGACTTTGGGACAGCAGAGTTTGGAGTCTTT.

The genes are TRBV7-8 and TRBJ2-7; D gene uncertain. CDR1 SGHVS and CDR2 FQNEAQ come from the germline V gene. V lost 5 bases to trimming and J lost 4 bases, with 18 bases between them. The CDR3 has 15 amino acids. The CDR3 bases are TGTGCCAGCAGCCACCCTTACGGTGGGTTGTACGAGCAGTACTTC. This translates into CASSHPYGGLYEQYF.

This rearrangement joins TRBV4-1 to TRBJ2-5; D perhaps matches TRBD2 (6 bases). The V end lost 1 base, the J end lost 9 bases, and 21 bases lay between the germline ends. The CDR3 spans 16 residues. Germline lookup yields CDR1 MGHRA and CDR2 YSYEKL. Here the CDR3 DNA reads TGCGCCAGCAGCCAAGGGACTACCTCGTTGAGTTCCCCCCAGTACTTC. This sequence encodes CASSQGTTSLSSPQYF.

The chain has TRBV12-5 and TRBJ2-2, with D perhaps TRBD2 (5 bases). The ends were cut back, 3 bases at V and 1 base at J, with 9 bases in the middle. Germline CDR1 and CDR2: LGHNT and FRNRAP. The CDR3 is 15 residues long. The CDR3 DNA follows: TGTGCTAGTGGTTTAGTGGGGAGGAACACCGGGGAGCTGTTTTTT. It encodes CASGLVGRNTGELFF.

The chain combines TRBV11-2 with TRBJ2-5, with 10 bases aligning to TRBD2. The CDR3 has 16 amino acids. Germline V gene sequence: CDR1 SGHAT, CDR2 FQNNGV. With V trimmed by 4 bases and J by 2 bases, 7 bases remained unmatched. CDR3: CASSSTSGLAQETQYF. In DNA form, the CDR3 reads TGTGCCAGCAGCTCTACGTCGGGACTAGCGCAAGAGACCCAGTACTTC.

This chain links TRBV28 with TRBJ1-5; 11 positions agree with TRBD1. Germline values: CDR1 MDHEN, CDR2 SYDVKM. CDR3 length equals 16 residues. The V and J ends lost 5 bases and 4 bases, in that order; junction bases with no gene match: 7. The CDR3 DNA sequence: TGTGCCAGCAGTCCTCTCGGGACAGGGGGAAATCAGCCCCAGCATTTT. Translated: CASSPLGTGGNQPQHF.

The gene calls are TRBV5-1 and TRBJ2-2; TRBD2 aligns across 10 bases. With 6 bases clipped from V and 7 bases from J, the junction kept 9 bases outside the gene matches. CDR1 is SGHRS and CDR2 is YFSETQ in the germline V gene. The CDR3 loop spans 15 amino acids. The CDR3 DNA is TGCGCCAGCAAGGAGCGGGAGGGCCGGAACGGGGAGCTGTTTTTT. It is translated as CASKEREGRNGELFF.

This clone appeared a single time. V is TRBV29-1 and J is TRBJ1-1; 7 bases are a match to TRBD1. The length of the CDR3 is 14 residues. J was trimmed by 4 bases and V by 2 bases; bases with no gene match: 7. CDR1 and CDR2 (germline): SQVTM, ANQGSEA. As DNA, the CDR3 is TGCAGCGTTGAAAATCGAGGGGGCGGCACTGAAGCTTTCTTT. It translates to CSVENRGGGTEAFF.

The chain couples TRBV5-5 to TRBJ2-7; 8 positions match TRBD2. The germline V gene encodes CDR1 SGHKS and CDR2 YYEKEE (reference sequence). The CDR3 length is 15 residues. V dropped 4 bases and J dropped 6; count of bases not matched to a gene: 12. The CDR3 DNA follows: TGTGCCAGCAGCCCCCCCGGCACGGCGGGAGGCGAGCAGTACTTC. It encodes CASSPPGTAGGEQYF.

The CDR3 nucleotides are TGTGCCAGCAGTATGTACAATGAGCAGTTCTTC. Protein product: CASSMYNEQFF. The chain links TRBV6-6 to TRBJ2-1; D uncertain. Trimming shortened V by 5 bases and J by 4 bases, and 3 bases separated the two germline ends. Germline V gives CDR1 MNHNY, CDR2 SVGAGI (reference sequence). This CDR3 is 11 amino acids long.

CDR3 sequence reads: CASSLLPPGSGYEQYF. The CDR3 DNA sequence: TGTGCCAGCAGCTTACTACCCCCCGGAAGCGGTTACGAGCAGTACTTC. The V and J genes are TRBV11-2 and TRBJ2-7; maybe TRBD2 (5 bases). Per the germline V gene, CDR1 is SGHAT and CDR2 is FQNNGV. Trimming removed 2 bases at V and 4 bases at J, with 18 bases between. This CDR3 is built from 16 residues.

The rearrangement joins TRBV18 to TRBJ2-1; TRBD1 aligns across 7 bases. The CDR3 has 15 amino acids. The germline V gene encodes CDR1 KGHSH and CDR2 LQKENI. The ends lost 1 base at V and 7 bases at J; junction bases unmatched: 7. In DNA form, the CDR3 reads TGTGCCAGCTCACCACAGGGGGCGCAACGGAATGAGCAGTTCTTC. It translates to CASSPQGAQRNEQFF.

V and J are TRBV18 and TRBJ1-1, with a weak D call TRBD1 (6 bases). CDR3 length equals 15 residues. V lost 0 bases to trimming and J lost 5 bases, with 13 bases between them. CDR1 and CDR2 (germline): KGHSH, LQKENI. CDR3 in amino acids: CASSPPGQMRTEAFF. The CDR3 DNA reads TGTGCCAGCTCACCACCGGGACAAATGAGGACTGAAGCTTTCTTT.